One sample yielded the 8 T cell receptor beta chains listed below, sequenced in a study of T cells in Graves' hyperthyroidism and ophthalmopathy (dated by TCRdb to 2018 to 2020). Library preparation was by multiplex PCR. Instrument on record: Illumina HiSeq 2000. The TCR beta CDR3 regions were amplified from the RNA transcripts. The first round of RT-PCR for the TCR CDR3 was performed with the HTBI primer set and the Qiagen OneStep RT-PCR kit. TCRdb reprocessing: public reads trimmed at Q25 with fastp, clones called with MiXCR, in-frame beta chains kept. Each CDR3 protein gets just one entry, which takes the most common genes and DNA from the rows behind it. This sample is represented by 600,000 or so distinct CDR3 sequences; about 14% of them were singletons. The ten top clones hold approximately 13% of the sample. Sequencing was done on a sample of blood. Receptors originate from a woman aged 50 to 65 with Graves' ophthalmopathy.

The rearrangement uses TRBV19 and TRBJ2-7; 10 nucleotides agree with TRBD1. This CDR3 is built from 14 residues. Per germline, CDR1 LNHDA and CDR2 SQIVND (reference sequence). Trimming removed 1 base from V and 5 bases from J; junction bases left unmatched: 2. The CDR3 region has the DNA TGTGCCAGTAGTATAGCGGGGACAGGGGACGAGCAGTACTTC. It specifies CASSIAGTGDEQYF.

At least ten counts were recorded for this clonotype. The chain links TRBV19 to TRBJ2-2; 12 bases match TRBD2. V trimming: 1 base; J trimming: 12 bases; junction bases outside the gene matches: 9. Per germline, CDR1 LNHDA and CDR2 SQIVND (reference sequence). This CDR3 has 16 amino acids. CDR3 nucleotides: TGTGCCAGTAGTATAGCGGCTAGCGGGAGGGCCTGGAAGCTGTTTTTT. It encodes CASSIAASGRAWKLFF.

This clonotype appeared many times. This chain joins TRBV7-2 and TRBJ1-1; D is unclear. V was trimmed by 5 bases and J by 0 bases, leaving 13 bases between them. The germline V gene has CDR1 SGHTA and CDR2 FQGNSA. CDR3 length equals 15 residues. This CDR3 is CASSVPGRMNTEAFF. The CDR3 nucleotides are TGTGCCAGCAGCGTACCGGGCAGAATGAACACTGAAGCTTTCTTT.

This clonotype was picked up a small number of times. The chain combines TRBV5-6 with TRBJ2-7; either TRBD1 or TRBD2 may supply D (5 bases each). The CDR3 covers 16 residues. CDR1 and CDR2 from the germline V gene are SGHDT and YYEEEE. V was trimmed by 2 bases and J by 3 bases, leaving 18 bases between them. The CDR3 sequence is CASSLVGSRVFYEQYF. The DNA for the CDR3 is TGTGCCAGCAGCTTAGTTGGGAGCAGGGTCTTCTACGAGCAGTACTTC.

This clonotype showed up many times. The V call is TRBV24-1, the J call TRBJ2-7; D might be TRBD2 (6 bases). The germline gives CDR1 KGHDR, CDR2 SFDVKD. CDR3 length: 13 amino acids. The V gene lost 3 bases and the J gene lost 6 bases, with 11 bases spanning the gap. CDR3 region: CATSDPAGPEQYF. The CDR3 nucleotides are TGTGCCACCAGTGATCCCGCGGGGCCCGAGCAGTACTTC.

This clonotype was picked up many times. CDR3 DNA sequence: TGTGCCAGCTCACCTACGGACAGGGACTACTATGGCTACACCTTC. It encodes CASSPTDRDYYGYTF. V gene TRBV18 combines with J gene TRBJ1-2; 8 bases are a match to TRBD1. Germline V gene sequence: CDR1 KGHSH, CDR2 LQKENI. V lost 3 bases, J lost 3 bases, and 6 bases stayed unmatched. CDR3 length: 15 amino acids.

This clonotype has at least ten counts. The V and J genes are TRBV9 and TRBJ1-1; TRBD1 aligns across 8 bases. This CDR3 spans 15 amino acids. The junction had 8 bases not matched to a gene; V was cut back by 2 bases and J by 5 bases. Germline loops: CDR1 SGDLS, CDR2 YYNGEE. CDR3 region: CASSVSGGAGTEAFF. CDR3 DNA: TGTGCCAGCAGCGTTTCAGGGGGCGCGGGTACTGAAGCTTTCTTT.

A few counts support this clonotype. This chain joins TRBV27 and TRBJ2-1; no firm D call. Between the trimmed V and J ends, which lost 9 bases and 4 bases, there was a span of 13 bases. The CDR3 spans 13 residues. Germline values: CDR1 MNHEY, CDR2 SMNVEV (reference sequence). CDR3: CASTKTGYNEQFF. The CDR3 region has the DNA TGTGCCAGTACCAAGACGGGTTACAATGAGCAGTTCTTC.